This T cell receptor (beta chain) stems from a study of T cells and copy number aberrations in small-cell lung cancer. General observations from the study: Compared with adjacent lung tissue, tumors had lower T-cell richness and clonality and non-significantly lower density.

TCRdb keeps only in-frame clones here, not all; method: immunoSEQ multiplex PCR. The sample lists 9,000 to 10,000 clones, about 75% occurring once. As concerns this clone: The antigen is not known.

Each donor had smoking or heavy second-hand smoke exposure. Collected at least 2 cm from the tumor margin, the adjacent lung showed no malignant cells. This CDR3 contains 15 residues. Germline V gene lookup returns CDR1 SGHRS and CDR2 YFSETQ. The V and J ends lost 2 bases and 7 bases respectively, with 19 bases between them. The sample was normal tissue next to the tumor. The clonotype originates from a man between 60 and 70 years old with small cell lung cancer. The chain uses TRBV5-1 and TRBJ2-7; D might be TRBD2 (5 bases). DNA of the CDR3: TGCGCCAGCAGCTTAGATGGTAGCGACCCTCCAGAGCAGTACTTC. This sequence encodes CASSLDGSDPPEQYF.